What follows are 25 T cell receptor beta chains derived from one specimen sequenced in a study of CD8 T cells in ankylosing spondylitis. The study, taken as a whole, reports: Typical of ankylosing spondylitis blood, it appeared, was a TCR beta motif of several highly homologous variants.

TCRdb reprocessed the 5' RACE reads with MiXCR, giving one entry per CDR3 protein. The sample consists of roughly 490,000 distinct CDR3 sequences, over 4% of them appearing once. Their target antigens are unknown. The specimen was blood, either unsorted or a sorted T cell fraction (not recorded which). The receptors originated from a male donor with ankylosing spondylitis.

Worth noting for this clonotype: One end of the junction does not line up with germline, which may come from a read error. The chain links TRBV28 to TRBJ2-7; 8 nucleotides agree with TRBD2. Germline loops: CDR1 MDHEN, CDR2 SYDVKM. The CDR3 sequence is 15 residues long. The CDR3 DNA sequence: TGTGTCAGCAGTTTCGGACTAGCCGATACCTACGAGCAGTACTTC. Protein: CVSSFGLADTYEQYF.

This clonotype was seen ten or more times. V is TRBV6-2 or TRBV6-3 and J is TRBJ2-5; D not certain. V lost 6 bases, J lost 7 bases, and 9 bases lay in between. The CDR3 has 11 amino acids. The germline V gene encodes CDR1 MNHEY and CDR2 SVGEGT. The CDR3 is CASSTFGTQYF. Here the CDR3 DNA reads TGTGCCAGCAGCACATTTGGGACCCAGTACTTC.

This clonotype was counted ten times or more. The chain has TRBV7-9 and TRBJ2-7; D may be TRBD1 (5 bases). Germline-derived CDR1 and CDR2 are SEHNR and FQNEAQ (reference sequence). With 2 bases removed from V and 7 bases from J, the gap between germline ends came to 12 bases. The CDR3 runs to 13 residues. CDR3 loop: CASSLLREREQYF. CDR3 nucleotide sequence: TGTGCCAGCAGCTTACTCAGGGAAAGGGAGCAGTACTTC.

The rearrangement uses TRBV5-6 and TRBJ2-1; the match to TRBD1 covers 8 bases. Germline CDR1 SGHDT, CDR2 YYEEEE. Losses at the gene ends were 4 bases for V and 3 bases for J; bases not matched to a gene: 9. The CDR3 runs 16 residues. In nucleotides, the CDR3 is TGTGCCAGCAGCGGACTTGGACAGGGAGGCTACAATGAGCAGTTCTTC. Protein: CASSGLGQGGYNEQFF.

This clonotype was counted ten times or more. CDR3 protein: CASSSTVGSENIQYF. DNA of the CDR3: TGCGCCAGCAGCTCCACGGTGGGTAGTGAAAACATTCAGTACTTC. The chain has TRBV5-1 and TRBJ2-4; D not certain. CDR1 is SGHRS, CDR2 YFSETQ, per germline. The CDR3 consists of 15 residues. Trimming left V 3 bases short and J 5 bases short, with 15 bases between. The complete variable domain, with remaining parts taken from reference TRBV5-1 and TRBJ2-4, reads KAGVTQTPRYLIKTRGQQVTLSCSPISGHRSVSWYQQTPGQGLQFLFEYFSETQRNKGNFPGRFSGRQFSNSRSEMNVSTLELGDSALYLCASSSTVGSENIQYFGAGTRLSVL.

In this sample, this clonotype turned up many times. The chain employs TRBV9 and TRBJ1-5; D is unclear. CDR1 and CDR2 from the germline V gene are SGDLS and YYNGEE. V lost 3 bases and J lost 5, with 6 bases in between. The CDR3 contains 12 residues. The CDR3 DNA follows: TGTGCCAGCAGCGCGAGGGATCAGCCCCAGCATTTT. It yields the protein CASSARDQPQHF.

There are many counts of this clonotype. This chain connects TRBV20-1 to TRBJ2-3; D gene unclear. The V gene's germline CDR1 is DFQATT and CDR2 SNEGSKA (reference sequence). V was cut by 0 bases and J by 7 bases, with 14 bases left in between. There are 14 residues in the CDR3. CDR3 bases: TGCAGTGCTAGAGATCCTCGCAGCCTATATACGCAGTATTTT. Translated, it gives CSARDPRSLYTQYF.

In this sample, this clonotype turned up a few times. The chain has TRBV4-2 and TRBJ1-6, with 9 bases that match TRBD1. CDR1 and CDR2 from the germline V gene are LGHNA and YNFKEQ. The J segment lost 7 bases and the V segment lost 1 base, leaving 14 bases of the junction unmatched. The CDR3 is 19 amino acids. The CDR3 sequence: CASSQALGGRDRENSPLHF. DNA for the CDR3: TGTGCCAGCAGCCAAGCCCTCGGGGGGCGGGACAGGGAAAATTCACCCCTCCACTTT.

The rearrangement uses TRBV24-1 and TRBJ2-3; 7 bases are a match to TRBD1. The CDR3 spans 16 residues. The V gene end was trimmed by 4 bases and the J gene end by 2 bases; junction bases not matched to a gene: 8. Per germline, CDR1 KGHDR and CDR2 SFDVKD. The CDR3 protein is CATSDSSTGSTDTQYF. The CDR3 coding sequence is TGTGCCACCAGTGACTCGTCGACAGGGTCCACAGATACGCAGTATTTT.

This clonotype was counted many times. This rearrangement joins TRBV10-1 to TRBJ2-7; TRBD1 aligns across 7 bases. The CDR3 extends over 16 amino acids. The trim removed 3 bases at V and 0 bases at J, leaving 8 bases unmatched. The germline V gene has CDR1 WNHNN and CDR2 SYGVQD (reference sequence). The DNA of the CDR3 is TGCGCCAGCAGTGACAACAGGGGCGACAGCTCCTACGAGCAGTACTTC. It translates to CASSDNRGDSSYEQYF.

This clonotype was seen many times. The rearrangement joins TRBV19 to TRBJ1-1; D is unresolved. V was shortened by 10 bases and J by 5 bases, with 11 bases between the two germline ends. The CDR3 has 11 residues. CDR1 is LNHDA, CDR2 SQIVND, per germline (reference sequence). DNA for the CDR3: TGTGCCACCCCGGTAAAGACTGAAGCTTTCTTT. Amino acid sequence: CATPVKTEAFF. Supplemented by reference TRBV19 and TRBJ1-1, the full variable domain reads DGGITQSPKYLFRKEGQNVTLSCEQNLNHDAMYWYRQDPGQGLRLIYYSQIVNDFQKGDIAEGYSVSREKKESFPLTVTSAQKNPTAFYLCATPVKTEAFFGQGTRLTVV.

This clonotype was found many times. The gene calls are TRBV5-1 and TRBJ2-1; 11 bases line up with TRBD2. There are 17 residues in the CDR3. Germline V gene sequence: CDR1 SGHRS, CDR2 YFSETQ. Trimming removed 0 bases from V and 4 bases from J; junction bases left unmatched: 6. CDR3 residues: CASSLAASGGTYNEQFF. The CDR3 nucleotides are TGCGCCAGCAGCTTGGCAGCTAGCGGGGGGACTTACAATGAGCAGTTCTTC. The full variable domain, in which reference TRBV5-1 and TRBJ2-1 provide the parts outside the CDR3, is KAGVTQTPRYLIKTRGQQVTLSCSPISGHRSVSWYQQTPGQGLQFLFEYFSETQRNKGNFPGRFSGRQFSNSRSEMNVSTLELGDSALYLCASSLAASGGTYNEQFFGPGTRLTVL.

As concerns this clonotype: A read error may explain this, as a much larger clone is one base away. The CDR3 ends on some other residue instead of the conserved phenylalanine or tryptophan, so this is likely a read error. The rearrangement uses TRBV20-1 and TRBJ2-5; D gene unclear. The CDR3 runs 12 residues. Germline V gene data show CDR1 as DFQATT and CDR2 as SNEGSKA (reference sequence). V shed 4 bases and J shed 0 bases, with 6 bases lying between them. The CDR3 DNA follows: TGCAGTGCTACGACGGACCAAGAGACCCAGTACTAC. Its translation: CSATTDQETQYY.

This clonotype has at least ten counts. The chain recombines TRBV12-3 or TRBV12-4 with TRBJ1-2, with D perhaps matching TRBD1 (5 bases). The CDR3 is 14 residues long. V gave up 6 bases and J gave up 1 base, with 12 bases separating them. Written as DNA, the CDR3 is TGTGCCAGCAGGCCTCAGGGATTTAACTATGGCTACACCTTC. Protein sequence: CASRPQGFNYGYTF.

Points on this clonotype: A much larger clonotype is one base distant, so this may be a read error. This chain links TRBV5-1 with TRBJ2-3; 8 positions agree with TRBD1. The CDR3 loop spans 14 amino acids. The V gene's germline CDR1 is SGHRS and CDR2 YFSETQ. In DNA, the CDR3 is TGCGACAGCAGCCAGGGGGCTAGCACAGATACGCAGTATTTT. The encoded protein is CDSSQGASTDTQYF.

In its sample, this clonotype was seen a few times. The gene calls are TRBV2 and TRBJ1-2; D may be TRBD1 (5 bases). The CDR3 sequence is 13 residues long. The V gene lost 7 bases and the J gene lost 0 bases, with 9 bases spanning the gap. Germline assignment: CDR1 SNHLY and CDR2 FYNNEI. The CDR3 sequence is CASKGGANYGYTF. DNA for the CDR3: TGTGCCAGCAAGGGAGGGGCTAACTATGGCTACACCTTC.

This clonotype has ten or more counts. The V call is TRBV20-1, the J call TRBJ2-3; D is uncertain. Germline assignment: CDR1 DFQATT and CDR2 SNEGSKA (reference sequence). Deletions cut 6 bases from V and 4 bases from J, with 14 bases between. The CDR3 covers 13 residues. CDR3 DNA sequence: TGCAGTGCCGAGTACCCTAAGGCAGATACGCAGTATTTT. As protein: CSAEYPKADTQYF.

This chain uses TRBV7-2 with TRBJ2-5, with D possibly TRBD2 on 5 matching bases. Trimming removed 5 bases at V and 6 bases at J, with 13 bases between. The CDR3 sequence is 13 residues long. Germline CDR1 is SGHTA and CDR2 is FQGNSA. The DNA for the CDR3 is TGTGCCAGCAGCCCGGGGAGTGGAAAGACCCAGTACTTC. It is translated as CASSPGSGKTQYF.

This clonotype was seen ten or more times. This sequence joins TRBV7-9 and TRBJ2-3, with a tentative D call TRBD2 (6 bases). Germline V CDR1 and CDR2: SEHNR, FQNEAQ (reference sequence). Trimming cost V 3 bases and J 0 bases, with 10 bases left between them. This CDR3 contains 15 residues. The DNA for the CDR3 is TGTGCCAGCAGCTTCCCGGGGACTAGCACAGATACGCAGTATTTT. It codes for CASSFPGTSTDTQYF.

This clonotype was picked up many times. V gene TRBV7-2 combines with J gene TRBJ2-7; perhaps D is TRBD1 or TRBD2 (5 bases each). V was trimmed by 5 bases and J by 1 base, leaving 15 bases between them. Germline loops: CDR1 SGHTA, CDR2 FQGNSA. The CDR3 has 15 residues. CDR3 nucleotides: TGTGCCAGCAGCCCAGGGTCTAGCCCATCCTACGAGCAGTACTTC. Its translation: CASSPGSSPSYEQYF. The variable domain in full, completed from reference TRBV7-2 and TRBJ2-7, reads GAGVSQSPSNKVTEKGKDVELRCDPISGHTALYWYRQSLGQGLEFLIYFQGNSAPDKSGLPSDRFSAERTGGSVSTLTIQRTQQEDSAVYLCASSPGSSPSYEQYFGPGTRLTVT.

This clonotype appeared many times. The rearrangement joins TRBV28 to TRBJ2-7; 9 nucleotides match TRBD2. With V trimmed by 8 bases and J by 3 bases, 5 bases remained unmatched. Germline V CDR1 and CDR2: MDHEN, SYDVKM. CDR3 length: 13 residues. The CDR3 DNA follows: TGTGCCAGCCTGGAGACTAGCGGCTACGAGCAGTACTTC. Its protein is CASLETSGYEQYF.

This sequence joins TRBV5-1 and TRBJ1-1; weak D call: TRBD1 (5 bases). CDR1 and CDR2 from the germline V gene are SGHRS and YFSETQ. The V end lost 4 bases, the J end lost 4 bases, and 14 bases lay between the germline ends. The CDR3 loop spans 14 amino acids. CDR3 coding DNA: TGCGCCAGCAGCGAAGTGGGGGAGGGCACTGAAGCTTTCTTT. It encodes CASSEVGEGTEAFF.

This clonotype was recorded at least ten times. The chain links TRBV4-1 to TRBJ1-2; TRBD1 might be the D (5 bases). The CDR3 length is 14 residues. Trimming left V 5 bases short and J 5 bases short, with 15 bases between. Germline lookup yields CDR1 MGHRA and CDR2 YSYEKL. The CDR3 DNA sequence: TGCGCCAGCAGCACCACAGGATTCGATTATGGCTACACCTTC. This translates into CASSTTGFDYGYTF.

This clonotype was picked up a small number of times. V usage is TRBV12-3 or TRBV12-4 and J usage is TRBJ2-1, with 8 bases matching TRBD2. V gave up 6 bases and J gave up 5 bases; unmatched junction bases: 9. The CDR3 is 15 residues long. Written as DNA, the CDR3 is TGTGCCAGCAGCCCCGGGGTAGCGGGGAACAATGAGCAGTTCTTC. This translates into CASSPGVAGNNEQFF.

This clonotype was counted at least ten times. The rearrangement joins TRBV5-1 to TRBJ1-3; TRBD1 aligns across 7 bases. From germline, CDR1 is SGHRS and CDR2 YFSETQ. The CDR3 is 14 amino acids. V lost 4 bases to trimming and J lost 3 bases; unmatched junction nucleotides: 4. The DNA for the CDR3 is TGCGCCAGCAGCGATGACAGGGTTGGAAACACCATATATTTT. This codes for CASSDDRVGNTIYF.